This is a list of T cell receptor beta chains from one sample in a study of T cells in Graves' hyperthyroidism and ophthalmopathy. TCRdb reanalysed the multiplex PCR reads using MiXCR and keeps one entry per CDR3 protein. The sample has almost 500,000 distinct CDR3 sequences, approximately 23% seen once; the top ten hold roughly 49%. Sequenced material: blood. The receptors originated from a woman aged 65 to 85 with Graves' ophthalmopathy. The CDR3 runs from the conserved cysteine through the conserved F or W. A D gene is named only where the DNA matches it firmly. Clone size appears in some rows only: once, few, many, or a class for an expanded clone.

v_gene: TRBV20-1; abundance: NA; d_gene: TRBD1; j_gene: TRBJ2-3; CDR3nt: TGCAGTGCGGGACAGGGTACGCAGTATTTT; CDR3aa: CSAGQGTQYF
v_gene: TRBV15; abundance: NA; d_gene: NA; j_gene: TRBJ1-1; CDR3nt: TGTGCCACCAGCGTCACAGGGAACACTGAAGCTTTCTTT; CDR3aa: CATSVTGNTEAFF
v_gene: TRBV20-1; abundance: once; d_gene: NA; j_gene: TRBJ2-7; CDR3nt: TGCAGTGCTAGAGTAGGAGCGTCCCACTTCTACGAGCAGTACTTC; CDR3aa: CSARVGASHFYEQYF
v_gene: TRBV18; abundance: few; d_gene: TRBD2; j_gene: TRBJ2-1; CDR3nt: TGTGCCAGCGCTCCGGGACTAGCGGGAGGCAATGAGCAGTTCTTC; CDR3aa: CASAPGLAGGNEQFF
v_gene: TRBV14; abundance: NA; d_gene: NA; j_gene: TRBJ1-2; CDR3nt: TGTGCCAGCAGCTTGACTCATTATGGCTACACCTTC; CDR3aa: CASSLTHYGYTF
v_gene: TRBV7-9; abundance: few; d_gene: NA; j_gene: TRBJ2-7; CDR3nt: TGTGCCAGCAGCTCCGGTCGGGGCCTAAGCTCCTACGAGCAGTACTTC; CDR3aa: CASSSGRGLSSYEQYF
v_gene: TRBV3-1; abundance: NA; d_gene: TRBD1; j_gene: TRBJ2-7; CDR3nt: TGTGCCAGCAGACTCGGGACAGGGAGTGTAGGCGAGCAGTACTTC; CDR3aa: CASRLGTGSVGEQYF
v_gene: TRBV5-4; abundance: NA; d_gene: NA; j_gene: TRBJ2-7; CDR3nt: TGTGCCAGCAGCTCCTCCCCCTACGGAACCTCCTACGAGCAGTACTTC; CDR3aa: CASSSSPYGTSYEQYF
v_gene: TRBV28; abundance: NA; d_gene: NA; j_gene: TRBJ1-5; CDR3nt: TGTGCCAGCAGTTTAGGGCTCGCTGGGCAGCCCCAGCATTTT; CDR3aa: CASSLGLAGQPQHF
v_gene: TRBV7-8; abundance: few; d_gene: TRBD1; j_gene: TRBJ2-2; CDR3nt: TGTGCCAGCAGCTTAGCAGTCTTCCGGACAGGGGGTGATGGCGGGGAGCTGTTTTTT; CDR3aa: CASSLAVFRTGGDGGELFF
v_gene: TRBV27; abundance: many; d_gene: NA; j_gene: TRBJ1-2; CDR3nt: TGTGCCAGCACCCCATCACAGGGCCTTCCTAACTATGGCTACACCTTC; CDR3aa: CASTPSQGLPNYGYTF
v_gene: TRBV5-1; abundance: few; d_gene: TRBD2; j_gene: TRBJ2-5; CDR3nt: TGCGCCAGCAGCTTAAATAGCGGGAGCGGTGAGACCCAGTACTTC; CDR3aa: CASSLNSGSGETQYF
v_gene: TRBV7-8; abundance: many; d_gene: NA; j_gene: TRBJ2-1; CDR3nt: TGTGCCAGCAGCCCTGGATGGGAGCAGTTCTTC; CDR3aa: CASSPGWEQFF
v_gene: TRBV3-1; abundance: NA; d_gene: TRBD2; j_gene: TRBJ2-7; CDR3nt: TGTGCCAGCAGCCAATCCCGGACTAGCGGTCTTGGGCAGTACTTC; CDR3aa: CASSQSRTSGLGQYF
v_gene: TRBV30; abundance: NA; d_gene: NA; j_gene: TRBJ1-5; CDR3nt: TGTGCCTGGATCCCTCCGGGGCTCCATAGCAATCAGCCCCAGCATTTT; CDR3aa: CAWIPPGLHSNQPQHF
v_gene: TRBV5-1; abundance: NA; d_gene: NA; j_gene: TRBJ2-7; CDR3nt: TGCGCCGGCAGCAGCTCCTATGGGGTACTCTACGAGCAGTACTTC; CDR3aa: CAGSSSYGVLYEQYF
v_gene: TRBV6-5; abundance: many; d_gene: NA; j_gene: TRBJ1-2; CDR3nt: TGTGCCAGCAGTTACCGCCATGGGGGCTACACCTTC; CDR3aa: CASSYRHGGYTF
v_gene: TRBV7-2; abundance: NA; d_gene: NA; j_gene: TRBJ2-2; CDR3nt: TGTGCCAGCAGCTTATTACCAGGCGGGAACACCGGGGAGCTGTTTTTT; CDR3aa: CASSLLPGGNTGELFF
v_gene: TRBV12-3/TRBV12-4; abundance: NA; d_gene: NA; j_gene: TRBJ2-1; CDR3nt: TGTGCCAGCAGTTTAGGTACAGGAGATTACAATGAGCAGTTCTTC; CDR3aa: CASSLGTGDYNEQFF
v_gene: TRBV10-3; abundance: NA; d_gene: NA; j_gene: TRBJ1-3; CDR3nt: TGTGCCATCGGAAGCTCTGGAAACACCATATATTTT; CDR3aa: CAIGSSGNTIYF
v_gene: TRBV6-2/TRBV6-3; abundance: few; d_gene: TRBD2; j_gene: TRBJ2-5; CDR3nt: TGTGCCAGCAGTTACTCGCTAGCGGGAGAAGAGACCCAGTACTTC; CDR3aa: CASSYSLAGEETQYF
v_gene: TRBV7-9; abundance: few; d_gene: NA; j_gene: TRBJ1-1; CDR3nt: TGTGCCAGCAGCTTAGTTGCAGGAGACACTGAAGCTTTCTTT; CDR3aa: CASSLVAGDTEAFF
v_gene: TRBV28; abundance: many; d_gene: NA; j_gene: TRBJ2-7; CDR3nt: TGTGCCTGCAAGGACGGGATCTACGAGCAGTACTTC; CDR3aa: CACKDGIYEQYF
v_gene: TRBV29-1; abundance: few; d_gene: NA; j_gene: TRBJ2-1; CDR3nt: TGCAGCGTTACGGACAGCCCTACAGTTCAGCAGTTCTTC; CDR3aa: CSVTDSPTVQQFF
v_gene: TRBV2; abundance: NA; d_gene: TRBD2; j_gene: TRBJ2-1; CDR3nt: TGTGCCAGCAAGCCATTAAGGTCGGGAGGGCCCGGTGAGCAGTTCTTC; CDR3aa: CASKPLRSGGPGEQFF
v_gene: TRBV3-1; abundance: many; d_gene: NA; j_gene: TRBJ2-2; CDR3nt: TGTGCCAGCAGCCTCTTGGGCAGAACCGGGGAGCTGTTTTTT; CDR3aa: CASSLLGRTGELFF
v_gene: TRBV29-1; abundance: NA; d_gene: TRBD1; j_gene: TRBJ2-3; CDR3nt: TGCAGCGTTGGAGACAGGGTAAACACAGATACGCAGTATTTT; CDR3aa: CSVGDRVNTDTQYF
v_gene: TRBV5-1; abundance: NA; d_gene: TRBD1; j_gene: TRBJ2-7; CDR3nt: TGCGCCAGCAGCCTTCAGGGGGGACAGGCCTACGAGCAGTACTTC; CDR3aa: CASSLQGGQAYEQYF
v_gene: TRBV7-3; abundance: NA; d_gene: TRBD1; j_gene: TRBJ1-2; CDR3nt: TGTGCCAGCAACTTACAGGGGAGGCATGGCTACACCTTC; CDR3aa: CASNLQGRHGYTF
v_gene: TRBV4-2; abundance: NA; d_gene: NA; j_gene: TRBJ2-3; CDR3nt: TGTGCCAGCAGCCAAGGGGCAGGGCGCGGAGATACGCAGTATTTT; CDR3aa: CASSQGAGRGDTQYF
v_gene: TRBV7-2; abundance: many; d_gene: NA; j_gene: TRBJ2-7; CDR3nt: TGTGCCAGCAGCTTAGAGGGCAGGGACTACGAGCAGTACTTC; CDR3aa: CASSLEGRDYEQYF
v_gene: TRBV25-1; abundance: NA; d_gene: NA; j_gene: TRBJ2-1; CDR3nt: TGTGCCAGCAGTGATGGTCTAGGCGGTAATGAGCAGTTCTTC; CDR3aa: CASSDGLGGNEQFF
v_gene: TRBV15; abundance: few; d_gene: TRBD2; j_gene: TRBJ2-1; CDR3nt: TGTGCCACCAGCGGGATAGCGGGAGAAGGGCAGTTCTTC; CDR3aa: CATSGIAGEGQFF
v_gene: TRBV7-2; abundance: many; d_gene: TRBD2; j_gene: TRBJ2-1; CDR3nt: TGTGCCAGCAGCTTAGCGGGAGGGCACAATGAGCAGTTCTTC; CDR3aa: CASSLAGGHNEQFF
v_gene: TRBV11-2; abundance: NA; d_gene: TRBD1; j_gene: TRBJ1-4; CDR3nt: TGTGCCAGCAGCCTAGGGACAGGGGGCGTATCTAATGAAAAACTGTTTTTT; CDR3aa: CASSLGTGGVSNEKLFF
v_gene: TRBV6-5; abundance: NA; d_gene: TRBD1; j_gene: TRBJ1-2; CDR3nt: TGTGCCAGCAGTTACTCGGGCAGGGGGCGAGGTGGCTACACCTTC; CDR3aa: CASSYSGRGRGGYTF
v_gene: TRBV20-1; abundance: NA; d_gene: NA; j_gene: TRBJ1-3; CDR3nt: TGCAGTGTTCTAGGGCCAGGAAACACCATATATTTT; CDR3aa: CSVLGPGNTIYF
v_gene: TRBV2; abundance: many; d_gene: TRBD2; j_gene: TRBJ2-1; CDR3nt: TGTGCCAGCAGTGGGGACTACCTTACCTACAATGAGCAGTTCTTC; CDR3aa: CASSGDYLTYNEQFF
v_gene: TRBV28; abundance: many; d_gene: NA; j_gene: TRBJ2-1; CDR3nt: TGTGCCAGCAGTTTAAGTTGGGGGAATGAGCAGTTCTTC; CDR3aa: CASSLSWGNEQFF
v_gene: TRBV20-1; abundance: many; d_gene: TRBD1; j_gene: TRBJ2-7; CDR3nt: TGCAGTGCCTACTGGACAGGGGCGGTCGAGCAGTACTTC; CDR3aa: CSAYWTGAVEQYF
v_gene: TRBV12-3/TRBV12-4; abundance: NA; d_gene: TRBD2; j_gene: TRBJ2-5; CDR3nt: TGTGCCAGCAGTGAGGGACTAGCGGACCAAGAGACCCAGTACTTC; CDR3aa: CASSEGLADQETQYF
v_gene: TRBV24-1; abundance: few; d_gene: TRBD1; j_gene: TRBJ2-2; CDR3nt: TGTGCCACCAGTGAGGGACAGCGTAACACCGGGGAGCTGTTTTTT; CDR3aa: CATSEGQRNTGELFF
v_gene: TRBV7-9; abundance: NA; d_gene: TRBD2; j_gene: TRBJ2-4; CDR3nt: TGTGCCAGCAGCCCCGGGACTAGCGGGAGCCCCCCTTTAGCCAAAAACATTCAGTACTTC; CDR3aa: CASSPGTSGSPPLAKNIQYF
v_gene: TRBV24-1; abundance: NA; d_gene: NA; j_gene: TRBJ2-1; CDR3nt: TGTGCCACCAGTGAATCACCTTACAATGAGCAGTTCTTC; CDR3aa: CATSESPYNEQFF
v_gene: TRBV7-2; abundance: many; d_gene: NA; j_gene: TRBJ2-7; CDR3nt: TGTGCCAGCAGCTTAGTGAGGGGAGTGGAGCAGTACTTC; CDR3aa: CASSLVRGVEQYF
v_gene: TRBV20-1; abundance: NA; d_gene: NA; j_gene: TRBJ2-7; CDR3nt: TGCAGTGCTAGAGGGACTGCGGGCTACGAGCAGTACTTC; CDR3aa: CSARGTAGYEQYF
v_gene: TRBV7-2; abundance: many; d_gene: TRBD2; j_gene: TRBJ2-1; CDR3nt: TGTGCCAGCAGCTCCGGGACTAGCGAATACAATGAGCAGTTCTTC; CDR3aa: CASSSGTSEYNEQFF
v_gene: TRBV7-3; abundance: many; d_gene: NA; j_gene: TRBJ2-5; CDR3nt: TGTGCCAGCAGCGCTCGAGCACAACCCCACCAAGAGACCCAGTACTTC; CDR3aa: CASSARAQPHQETQYF
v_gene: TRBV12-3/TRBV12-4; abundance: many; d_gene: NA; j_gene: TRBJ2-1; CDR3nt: TGTGCCAGCAGTACGACAACCTACAATGAGCAGTTCTTC; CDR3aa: CASSTTTYNEQFF
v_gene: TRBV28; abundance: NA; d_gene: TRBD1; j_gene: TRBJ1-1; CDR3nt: TGTGCCAGCAGTTTATCCGTCCAGGGGGTGACTGAAGCTTTCTTT; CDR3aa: CASSLSVQGVTEAFF
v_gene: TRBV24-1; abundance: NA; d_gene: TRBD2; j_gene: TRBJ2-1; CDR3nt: TGTGCCACCAGTGAACCTCCGGGACTAGTTCAGTTCTTC; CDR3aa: CATSEPPGLVQFF
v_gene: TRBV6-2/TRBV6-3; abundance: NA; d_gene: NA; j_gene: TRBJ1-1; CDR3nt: TGTGCCAGCAGTTACCTGAGGACTGAAGCTTTCTTT; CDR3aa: CASSYLRTEAFF
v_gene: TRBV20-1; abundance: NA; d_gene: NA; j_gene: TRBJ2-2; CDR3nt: TGCAGCCAACCGTCGAACACCGGGGAGCTGTTTTTT; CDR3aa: CSQPSNTGELFF
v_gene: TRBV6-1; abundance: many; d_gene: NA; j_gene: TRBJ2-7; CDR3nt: TGTGCCACTCGAGGGGGACTACAATCCTACGAGCAGTACTTC; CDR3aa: CATRGGLQSYEQYF
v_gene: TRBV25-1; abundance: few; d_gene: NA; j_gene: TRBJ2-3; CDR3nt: TGTGCCAGCAGTGATGGCTCACGTAGAGATACGCAGTATTTT; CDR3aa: CASSDGSRRDTQYF
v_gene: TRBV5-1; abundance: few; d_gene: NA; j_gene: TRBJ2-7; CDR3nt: TGCGCCAGCAGCGACCGACGGGACTTTCTAAACTACGAGCAGTACTTC; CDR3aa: CASSDRRDFLNYEQYF
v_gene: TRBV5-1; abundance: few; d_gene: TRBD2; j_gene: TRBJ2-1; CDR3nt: TGCGCCAGCAGCGAGGGGACTAGCGGGACCCAGGAGCAGTTCTTC; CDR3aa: CASSEGTSGTQEQFF